These 28 T cell receptor beta chains came from one sample sequenced in a study of T cell repertoires in cytomegalovirus infection. TCRdb re-derived calls from the reads in MiXCR, one entry per CDR3 protein. Here the sample spans some 920,000 distinct CDR3 sequences, around 30% being singletons. The antigens of these receptors remain unknown. The sample consisted of cultured CD8+ T cells from PBMCs, taken from culture after CMV antigen stimulation. The receptors come from a human donor in good health (CMV status not recorded). Some clones in this sample may be carry-over from other donors' samples.

The chain recombines TRBV4-3 with TRBJ1-2; 10 bases fit TRBD1. Germline V gene lookup returns CDR1 LGHNA and CDR2 YSLEER. This CDR3 has 15 residues. The trim removed 4 bases at V and 8 bases at J, leaving 10 bases unmatched. The CDR3 sequence is CASSPPTGGFEGYTF. In DNA, the CDR3 is TGCGCCAGCAGCCCCCCGACAGGGGGCTTTGAGGGCTACACCTTC.

This clonotype showed up just a few times. The chain recombines TRBV12-3 or TRBV12-4 with TRBJ1-1; 8 nucleotides align to TRBD1. Losses at the gene ends were 5 bases for V and 8 bases for J; bases not matched to a gene: 10. CDR3 size: 14 residues. Here the CDR3 DNA reads TGTGCCAGCAGTAAGGACAGGGCGGTAATCGAAGCTTTCTTT. Translation gives CASSKDRAVIEAFF.

The sample holds many counts of this clonotype. The rearrangement links TRBV7-2 to TRBJ2-5; a weak D match, TRBD1 (5 bases). Germline V lookup: CDR1 SGHTA, CDR2 FQGNSA. The CDR3 is made up of 14 amino acids. The germline V and J ends were trimmed by 3 bases and 1 base, with 9 bases remaining between them. CDR3 region: CASSLAGRQETQYF. CDR3 DNA: TGTGCCAGCAGCTTGGCAGGGCGCCAAGAGACCCAGTACTTC.

The chain is built from TRBV7-9 and TRBJ1-2, with D maybe TRBD1 (5 bases). The CDR3 length is 11 residues. Trimming shortened V by 11 bases and J by 3 bases, and 10 bases separated the two germline ends. Germline V gene sequence: CDR1 SEHNR, CDR2 FQNEAQ (reference sequence). DNA for the CDR3: TGTGCCTGCTTGGGGGACTATGGCTACACCTTC. Translated: CACLGDYGYTF.

V is TRBV7-6 and J is TRBJ2-5, with TRBD2 matching 10 bases. With 5 bases clipped from V and 4 bases from J, the junction kept 16 bases outside the gene matches. CDR3 size: 18 residues. The germline CDR1 and CDR2 sequences are SGHVS and FNYEAQ. In DNA form, the CDR3 reads TGTGCCAGCAGCCCCCGGGCTAGCGGGGGTGTGGGGTCAGAGACCCAGTACTTC. Its translation: CASSPRASGGVGSETQYF.

The genes are TRBV28 and TRBJ1-5, with a possible D match to TRBD1 (6 bases). The V and J ends lost 8 bases and 11 bases respectively, with 22 bases between them. Germline V lookup: CDR1 MDHEN, CDR2 SYDVKM. There are 14 residues in the CDR3. CDR3 loop: CASCPVGGGQSQHF. CDR3 nucleotide sequence: TGTGCCAGCTGCCCTGTGGGGGGCGGACAGTCCCAGCATTTT. Full variable domain (missing parts from reference TRBV28 and TRBJ1-5): DVKVTQSSRYLVKRTGEKVFLECVQDMDHENMFWYRQDPGLGLRLIYFSYDVKMKEKGDIPEGYSVSREKKERFSLILESASTNQTSMYLCASCPVGGGQSQHFGDGTRLSIL.

Many counts were recorded for this clonotype. V usage is TRBV6-1 and J usage is TRBJ1-1; D unclear. Trimming stripped 1 base from V and 3 bases from J, with 9 bases between. This CDR3 is 14 amino acids long. Germline loops: CDR1 MNHNS, CDR2 SASEGT. The CDR3 protein is CASSEVVRYTEAFF. The CDR3 region has the DNA TGTGCCAGCAGTGAAGTGGTCCGATACACTGAAGCTTTCTTT.

This chain joins TRBV29-1 and TRBJ2-7; D perhaps matches TRBD1 (6 bases). Deletions cut 2 bases from V and 5 bases from J, with 7 bases between. In germline, CDR1 is SQVTM, CDR2 ANQGSEA. CDR3 length: 11 amino acids. The CDR3 bases are TGCAGCGTTGAACAGGGGAACGAGCAGTACGTC. It is translated as CSVEQGNEQYV.

The rearrangement uses TRBV14 and TRBJ2-1, with TRBD1 matching over 9 bases. The CDR3 has 20 amino acids. Germline-derived CDR1 and CDR2 are SGHDN and FVKESK. V trimming: 4 bases; J trimming: 1 base; junction bases outside the gene matches: 17. For the CDR3, the DNA is TGTGCCAGCAGCCCGACATACTTCCGGGACAGGGTTAAATCCTACAATGAGCAGTTCTTC. Encoded protein: CASSPTYFRDRVKSYNEQFF.

This clonotype was picked up a small number of times. The chain has TRBV2 and TRBJ2-4; 8 bases align to TRBD1. This CDR3 contains 15 residues. The V gene's germline CDR1 is SNHLY and CDR2 FYNNEI. J lost 8 bases, V lost 6 bases, and 12 bases had no gene match. The CDR3 protein is CASRVDRVPYDIQYF. DNA of the CDR3: TGTGCCAGCAGAGTGGACAGGGTACCCTATGACATTCAGTACTTC.

In this sample, this clonotype turned up many times. The chain has TRBV7-6 and TRBJ1-1, with a weak D call TRBD1 (6 bases). Between the trimmed V and J ends, which lost 5 bases and 1 base, there was a span of 11 bases. The germline V gene encodes CDR1 SGHVS and CDR2 FNYEAQ. This CDR3 has 14 residues. The CDR3 spells CASSPGDGNTEAFF. CDR3 nucleotide sequence: TGTGCCAGCAGCCCAGGGGACGGGAACACTGAAGCTTTCTTT.

The rearrangement joins TRBV7-3 to TRBJ2-3; 9 nucleotides match TRBD1. Losses at the gene ends were 2 bases for V and 6 bases for J; bases not matched to a gene: 9. CDR1 SGHTA and CDR2 FQGTGA come from the germline V gene. The CDR3 is 16 amino acids. Here the CDR3 DNA reads TGTGCCAGCAGCTTACGTGCGGGACAGGGTACCGATACGCAGTATTTT. It specifies CASSLRAGQGTDTQYF. The variable domain in full, with the rest retrieved from reference TRBV7-3 and TRBJ2-3, is GAGVSQTPSNKVTEKGKYVELRCDPISGHTALYWYRQSLGQGPEFLIYFQGTGAADDSGLPNDRFFAVRPEGSVSTLKIQRTERGDSAVYLCASSLRAGQGTDTQYFGPGTRLTVL.

V usage is TRBV19 and J usage is TRBJ1-1, with 9 bases that match TRBD1. V lost 4 bases, J lost 4 bases, and 7 bases stayed unmatched. The CDR3 covers 15 residues. From germline, CDR1 is LNHDA and CDR2 SQIVND (reference sequence). The CDR3: CASSTEQGAGTEAFF. CDR3 coding DNA: TGTGCCAGTAGTACCGAACAGGGGGCTGGCACTGAAGCTTTCTTT.

This clonotype was counted ten times or more. The chain recombines TRBV7-9 with TRBJ2-7; 14 bases line up with TRBD2. The CDR3 totals 18 residues. Germline CDR1 reads SEHNR; CDR2 reads FQNEAQ (reference sequence). The J segment lost 6 bases and the V segment lost 5 bases, leaving 15 bases of the junction unmatched. The CDR3 protein is CASSPGLAGVGSHTEQYV. CDR3 in DNA: TGTGCCAGCAGCCCGGGACTAGCGGGGGTAGGATCCCATACCGAGCAGTACGTC.

The chain joins TRBV6-1 to TRBJ2-7; TRBD2 aligns across 7 bases. The CDR3 contains 12 residues. CDR1 MNHNS and CDR2 SASEGT come from the germline V gene. The junction had 4 bases not matched to a gene; V was cut back by 10 bases and J by 1 base. CDR3: CATHGGSYEQYV. The DNA for the CDR3 is TGTGCCACCCACGGGGGGTCCTACGAGCAGTACGTC.

This clonotype has more than one count but fewer than ten. The rearrangement links TRBV19 to TRBJ2-3, with D maybe TRBD1 (6 bases). This CDR3 is built from 14 residues. V was cut by 6 bases and J by 2 bases, with 12 bases left in between. Germline V gene data show CDR1 as LNHDA and CDR2 as SQIVND (reference sequence). The CDR3 is CASRQQGYTDTQYF. CDR3 nucleotide sequence: TGTGCCAGTAGGCAACAGGGTTACACAGATACGCAGTATTTT.

The chain has TRBV19 and TRBJ1-5; D gene unclear. Trimming pared 0 bases from V and 5 bases from J, leaving 11 bases between. The CDR3 sequence is 15 residues long. In germline, CDR1 is LNHDA, CDR2 SQIVND (reference sequence). This chain's CDR3 is CASSIDSGEHQPQHF. DNA for the CDR3: TGTGCCAGTAGTATAGATTCTGGGGAACATCAGCCCCAGCATTTT. Full variable domain (missing parts from reference TRBV19 and TRBJ1-5): DGGITQSPKYLFRKEGQNVTLSCEQNLNHDAMYWYRQDPGQGLRLIYYSQIVNDFQKGDIAEGYSVSREKKESFPLTVTSAQKNPTAFYLCASSIDSGEHQPQHFGDGTRLSIL.

This clonotype turned up a few times. The rearrangement links TRBV7-6 to TRBJ1-2; the match to TRBD1 covers 7 bases. This CDR3 spans 15 amino acids. Germline V CDR1 and CDR2: SGHVS, FNYEAQ. The V gene end was trimmed by 1 base and the J gene end by 5 bases; junction bases not matched to a gene: 7. CDR3 coding DNA: TGTGCCAGCAGCTTAGAAGGGACAGAAACTTATGGCTACACCTTC. This encodes CASSLEGTETYGYTF.

V and J are TRBV7-2 and TRBJ1-6, with 9 bases aligning to TRBD1. The CDR3 has 15 amino acids. Germline V gene sequence: CDR1 SGHTA, CDR2 FQGNSA. V lost 4 bases, J lost 14 bases, and 12 bases stayed unmatched. The CDR3 DNA is TGTGCCAGCAGCTCGGCCGGGACAGGGTTCCCCGCCCTCCACTTT. It translates to CASSSAGTGFPALHF.

The chain uses TRBV7-9 and TRBJ1-2, with 8 bases that match TRBD1. Germline V gene data show CDR1 as SEHNR and CDR2 as FQNEAQ (reference sequence). There are 15 residues in the CDR3. V was clipped by 6 bases and J by 3 bases; unmatched bases: 9. DNA for the CDR3: TGTGCCAGCAGACCTCTGACAGGGGCCCACTATGGCTACACCTTC. Its translation: CASRPLTGAHYGYTF.

This chain uses TRBV6-5 with TRBJ1-2; D possibly corresponds to TRBD1 (5 bases). The length of the CDR3 is 16 residues. V lost 0 bases to trimming and J lost 4 bases, with 15 bases between them. CDR1 and CDR2 from the germline V gene are MNHEY and SVGAGI. The CDR3 sequence: CASSYSASGTAYGYTF. DNA for the CDR3: TGTGCCAGCAGTTACTCGGCCTCCGGGACCGCCTATGGCTACACCTTC.

This clonotype was observed a few times. The chain couples TRBV6-5 to TRBJ1-1, with 9 positions matching TRBD1. After removal of 5 bases from V and 6 bases from J, the junction contained 7 bases not matched to a gene. The CDR3 runs 14 residues. Germline assignment: CDR1 MNHEY and CDR2 SVGAGI. For the CDR3, the DNA is TGTGCCAGCAGTGAGGGACAGGGCTCTTCTGAAGCTTTCTTT. This gives the protein CASSEGQGSSEAFF.

The rearrangement uses TRBV12-3 or TRBV12-4 and TRBJ1-5; 7 bases align to TRBD1. The length of the CDR3 is 13 residues. The V and J ends lost 2 bases and 12 bases, in that order; junction bases with no gene match: 7. The CDR3 DNA reads TGTGCCAGCAGTTTACCTCCGGGACAGTACCAGCATTTT. It yields the protein CASSLPPGQYQHF.

As concerns this clonotype: With a much larger clone just one base away, this may be a read error. The chain joins TRBV12-3 or TRBV12-4 to TRBJ2-2; D possibly corresponds to TRBD2 (6 bases). The length of the CDR3 is 17 residues. The CDR3 loop reads CASSLSPGPLRSGGLFF. The CDR3 DNA is TGTGCCAGCAGTTTATCACCGGGACCCTTAAGGTCCGGGGGGCTGTTTTTT.

This clonotype was seen a handful of times. The chain carries TRBV18 and TRBJ2-1; tentative D call: TRBD2 (6 bases). This CDR3 has 17 amino acids. The germline gives CDR1 KGHSH, CDR2 LQKENI. V lost 3 bases and J lost 1, with 16 bases in between. CDR3 protein: CASSPSGRPQSYNEQFF. The CDR3 DNA follows: TGTGCCAGCTCACCCTCAGGGAGGCCGCAATCCTACAATGAGCAGTTCTTC. Together with reference TRBV18 and TRBJ2-1, the CDR3 gives the full variable domain: NAGVMQNPRHLVRRRGQEARLRCSPMKGHSHVYWYRQLPEEGLKFMVYLQKENIIDESGMPKERFSAEFPKEGPSILRIQQVVRGDSAAYFCASSPSGRPQSYNEQFFGPGTRLTVL.

V gene TRBV6-5 combines with J gene TRBJ1-1; 9 nucleotides agree with TRBD1. Unmatched junction bases numbered 9, after V lost 7 bases and J lost 3 bases. CDR1 is MNHEY and CDR2 is SVGAGI in the germline V gene. The CDR3 totals 15 residues. CDR3 loop: CASKKLHRGHTEAFF. CDR3 nucleotide sequence: TGTGCCAGCAAAAAACTCCACAGGGGGCACACTGAAGCTTTCTTT.

The chain carries TRBV4-1 and TRBJ2-7; 12 bases line up with TRBD1. V was clipped by 0 bases and J by 0 bases; unmatched bases: 6. The CDR3 spans 18 residues. The germline V gene encodes CDR1 MGHRA and CDR2 YSYEKL. The CDR3 here is CASSQDMGTGGLSYEQYF. The CDR3 DNA reads as TGCGCCAGCAGCCAAGACATGGGGACAGGGGGCCTCTCCTACGAGCAGTACTTC.

The rearrangement uses TRBV2 and TRBJ1-1; D might be TRBD1 (6 bases). The length of the CDR3 is 15 residues. Germline-derived CDR1 and CDR2 are SNHLY and FYNNEI. V dropped 6 bases and J dropped 5 bases, with 19 bases sitting between them. The CDR3 here is CASRPTGPGGTEAFF. The CDR3 DNA reads as TGTGCCAGCAGGCCGACAGGACCCGGGGGGACTGAAGCTTTCTTT.